This T cell receptor (beta chain) came from a study of blood T cell repertoires in COVID-19 (dated by TCRdb to 2020 to 2021). Broadly, across the study: Samples from collaborators originated in the United States, Italy and Spain and spanned both the acute and convalescent phases of COVID-19. The prospective study material was composed of cDNA or gDNA derived from T cells, B-cell-depleted T cells, or PBMCs. The dataset comprised deeply sampled blood TCRbeta repertoires from subjects exposed to, actively infected with, or recovered from COVID-19. The repertoires were released in a freely available public database meant as a resource for research on the immune response to SARS-CoV-2. Samples came from the ongoing ImmuneRACE study (first 160 participants) plus 1,254 subjects from 6 global collaborators. Sample metadata almost always included a de-identified subject ID, COVID-19 status, age in years and sex. HLA class I and class II types, where available, came from metadata supplied by the sample provider rather than from assay-based typing. Study-level results and caveats: The quantity of clinical and demographic metadata differed by source and by participant and was supplied without curation.

From its cysteine to its phenylalanine, the CDR3 spans 18 amino acids. Here the CDR3 DNA is all that survives: 54 bases in frame from base 1. V and J lose 0 bases and 2 bases, and a span of 16 bases separates them. CDR1 and CDR2 are drawn from the germline V gene: MNHEY, SVGEGT. As to this clone: What this receptor recognizes is not known. No much larger clonotype is one base removed from it; base qualities were not supplied.

In Seattle, one collaborating source enrolled patients while the infection was active and tracked those patients longitudinally over the course of disease. Each collaborating institution followed its own protocols to collect whole blood in K2EDTA tubes. For TCRbeta analysis, collaborators shipped samples as frozen whole blood, isolated PBMCs, or DNA extracted from either of those sample types. TCRbeta CDR3 regions were amplified from genomic DNA by means of the immunoSEQ Assay, a bias-controlled multiplex PCR. Under the source paper's analysis protocol: Within the assay, amplification of reference gene primers was used to estimate how many nucleated cells each sample contained. To quantify the absolute abundance of each unique TCRbeta CDR3 rearrangement, sequence reads were collapsed and filtered. For each sample, productive Simpson clonality was calculated as the square root of Simpson's diversity index over productive rearrangements. What TCRdb holds here is the immuneACCESS table cut down to in-frame rearrangements. Part of the clones is not present; checked against another copy, under half of the missing clones reflect an unresolved V gene, and the others are unexplained. For V, J and clone size, that table is used; D and trimming come from the DNA. The sample includes hundreds of thousands of clones, with roughly 86% observed a single time. The ten largest clones represent around 6.6% of the sample.

Here the chain combines TRBV6-2 or TRBV6-3 and TRBJ1-4; possibly the D gene is TRBD1, per 5 matching bases. This clonotype was sampled from a woman in her sixties or seventies with COVID-19, enrolled during active disease. Material: peripheral blood. CDR3 region: CASSYSWRGGVTNEKLFF. The sequence in DNA is TGTGCCAGCAGTTACTCGTGGAGGGGAGGCGTTACTAATGAAAAACTGTTTTTT.